Sequencing of this T cell receptor (beta chain) was carried out in a study of blood T cell repertoires in COVID-19. As originally analysed: Reference gene primer amplification gave nucleated cell count estimates. The protocol was immunoSEQ multiplex PCR, while the TCRdb copy is restricted to in-frame clones and leaves out a portion. V and J calls and clone size come straight from that table; D and trimming were deduced from the DNA. In the table there are 380,000 or so clones, approximately 77% of which are singletons. The sample holds one count of this clone. The clonotype was recovered from a human donor with acute or convalescent COVID-19. The donor label of this sample is uncertain. Specimen: peripheral blood.

Here the CDR3 reads CASSETLAGGYEQYF. The CDR3 DNA reads as TGTGCCAGCTCAGAGACGCTAGCGGGAGGTTACGAGCAGTACTTC. The chain combines TRBV18 with TRBJ2-7; 11 nucleotides match TRBD2. The germline CDR1 and CDR2 sequences are KGHSH and LQKENI. V lost 5 bases to trimming and J lost 4 bases; unmatched junction nucleotides: 7. The CDR3 sequence is 15 residues long.